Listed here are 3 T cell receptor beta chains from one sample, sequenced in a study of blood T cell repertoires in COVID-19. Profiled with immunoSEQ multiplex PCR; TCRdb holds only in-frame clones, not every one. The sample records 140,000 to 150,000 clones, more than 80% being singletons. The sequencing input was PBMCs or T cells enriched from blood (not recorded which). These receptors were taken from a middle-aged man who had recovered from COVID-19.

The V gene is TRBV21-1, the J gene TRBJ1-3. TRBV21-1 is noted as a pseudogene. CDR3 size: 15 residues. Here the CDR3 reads CASSKRESSGNTIYF. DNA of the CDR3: TGTGCCAGCAGCAAACGCGAAAGCTCTGGAAACACCATATATTTT.

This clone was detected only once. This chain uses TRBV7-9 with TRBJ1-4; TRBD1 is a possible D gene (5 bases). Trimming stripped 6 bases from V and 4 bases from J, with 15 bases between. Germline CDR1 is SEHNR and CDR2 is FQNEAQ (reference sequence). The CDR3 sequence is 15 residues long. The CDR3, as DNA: TGTGCCAGCAGTCAGGGCGACGGGTTTAATGAAAAACTGTTTTTT. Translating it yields CASSQGDGFNEKLFF.

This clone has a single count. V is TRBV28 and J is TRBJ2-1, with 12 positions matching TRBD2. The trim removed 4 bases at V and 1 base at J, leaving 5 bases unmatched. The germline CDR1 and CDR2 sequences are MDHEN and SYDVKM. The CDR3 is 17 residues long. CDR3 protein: CASSSRLAGASYNEQFF. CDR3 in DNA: TGTGCCAGCAGTTCACGACTAGCGGGGGCGTCCTACAATGAGCAGTTCTTC.